This T cell receptor (beta chain) was sequenced for a study of CD8 T cells in Susac syndrome. High-throughput TCR beta sequencing covered peripheral CD8+ and CD4+ T cells. Both CD4+ and CD8+ T cells were negatively isolated, and TEMRA cells underwent FACS enrichment. The CDR3 spans 13 residues. V was clipped by 8 bases and J by 4 bases; unmatched bases: 4. An input of roughly 0.5 to 1 ug of RNA was subjected to reverse transcription using random hexamers. Multiplex PCR with immunoSEQ amplified the TCR beta CDR3 across 54 Vbeta and 13 Jbeta. Using its own MiXCR run on the immunoSEQ multiplex PCR reads, TCRdb lists one record per CDR3 protein. The table has fewer than 350,000 distinct CDR3 sequences, about 82% seen once; the top ten hold 0.21%.

The receptor comes from a human donor with multiple sclerosis. The V call is TRBV12-3 or TRBV12-4, the J call TRBJ2-1; the match to TRBD1 covers 8 bases. The sample comprised CD8+ T cells from PBMCs. This CDR3 is CASRDRIYNEQFF. CDR3 coding DNA: TGTGCCAGCCGGGACAGGATATACAATGAGCAGTTCTTC.